These 25 T cell receptor beta chains came from one sample sequenced in a study of blood T cell repertoires in COVID-19. The assay was immunoSEQ multiplex PCR, and TCRdb's table has in-frame clones only and misses some. The table records some 150,000 clones, around 83% of them present only once. The sequenced material came from peripheral blood. The receptors were gathered from a woman aged 55-69 years with acute or convalescent COVID-19.

The chain carries TRBV18 and TRBJ2-2, with 12 nucleotides matching TRBD2. The CDR3 covers 18 residues. J was trimmed by 2 bases and V by 1 base; bases with no gene match: 5. Germline CDR1 and CDR2: KGHSH and LQKENI. Here the CDR3 DNA reads TGTGCCAGCTCACCACGGCCTAGCGGGGGGGCCAACACCGGGGAGCTGTTTTTT. Protein: CASSPRPSGGANTGELFF.

In DNA form, the CDR3 reads TGCGCCAGCAGCCAAGCCGAGGCGAGAAATCAGCCCCAGCATTTT. It codes for CASSQAEARNQPQHF. The chain recombines TRBV4-1 with TRBJ1-5; D call uncertain. V lost 1 base and J 4 bases, leaving 11 bases between the germline ends. This CDR3 contains 15 residues. Germline lookup yields CDR1 MGHRA and CDR2 YSYEKL.

J is TRBJ2-4 and V is TRBV7-8, with D maybe TRBD2 (6 bases). The CDR3 is made up of 17 amino acids. Germline CDR1 is SGHVS and CDR2 is FQNEAQ. Between the trimmed V and J ends, which lost 5 bases and 0 bases, there was a span of 17 bases. In DNA form, the CDR3 reads TGTGCCAGCAGCCCGACGACGGGGACTCTAGCCAAAAACATTCAGTACTTC. As protein: CASSPTTGTLAKNIQYF.

The chain joins TRBV12-3 or TRBV12-4 to TRBJ1-6; no clear D gene. V gave up 6 bases and J gave up 9 bases, with 12 bases separating them. The CDR3 is 13 residues long. CDR3 protein: CASSPLEGSPLHF. The CDR3 region has the DNA TGTGCCAGCAGCCCCCTGGAGGGTTCACCCCTCCACTTT.

The chain couples TRBV2 to TRBJ2-7; D remains ambiguous. Germline V gene lookup returns CDR1 SNHLY and CDR2 FYNNEI. The CDR3 is 12 amino acids. V was cut by 2 bases and J by 2 bases, with 4 bases left in between. CDR3 region: CASSELTYEQYF. In DNA form, the CDR3 reads TGTGCCAGCAGTGAATTAACCTACGAGCAGTACTTC. The whole variable domain, remainder taken from reference TRBV2 and TRBJ2-7, is EPEVTQTPSHQVTQMGQEVILRCVPISNHLYFYWYRQILGQKVEFLVSFYNNEISEKSEIFDDQFSVERPDGSNFTLKIRSTKLEDSAMYFCASSELTYEQYFGPGTRLTVT.

This sequence joins TRBV3-1 (or the pseudogene TRBV3-2) and TRBJ2-5; 12 nucleotides align to TRBD1. CDR1 and CDR2 from the germline V gene are LGHDT and YNNKEL (reference sequence). After removal of 5 bases from V and 4 bases from J, the junction contained 8 bases not matched to a gene. CDR3 length: 16 residues. CDR3 sequence: CASSTRDRGLGETQYF. CDR3 DNA: TGTGCCAGCAGCACCCGGGACAGGGGGCTCGGAGAGACCCAGTACTTC.

Here the CDR3 DNA reads TGTGCCAGCAGTTACGGGACAGCCGTTGGTAATTCACCCCTCCACTTT. It encodes CASSYGTAVGNSPLHF. The chain carries TRBV6-5 and TRBJ1-6; 7 nucleotides line up with TRBD1. Germline loops: CDR1 MNHEY, CDR2 SVGAGI. The trim removed 2 bases at V and 6 bases at J, leaving 7 bases unmatched. The CDR3 loop spans 16 amino acids.

The chain employs TRBV30 and TRBJ1-5; D remains unclear. Germline CDR1 is GTSNPN and CDR2 is SVGIG (reference sequence). The CDR3 sequence is 14 residues long. V lost 4 bases to trimming and J lost 5 bases, with 15 bases between them. CDR3 bases: TGTGCCTGGAAGCGCGGCGGGGAACATCAGCCCCAGCATTTT. Translation: CAWKRGGEHQPQHF.

This chain joins TRBV9 and TRBJ1-1; possibly TRBD1 for D (6 bases). V lost 2 bases and J 1 base, leaving 12 bases between the germline ends. Germline lookup yields CDR1 SGDLS and CDR2 YYNGEE. This CDR3 has 15 amino acids. CDR3 sequence (DNA): TGTGCCAGCAGCGTCCGAGGGGGACCGAACACTGAAGCTTTCTTT. The encoded protein is CASSVRGGPNTEAFF.

This chain connects TRBV7-9 to TRBJ2-7, with 11 nucleotides matching TRBD1. This CDR3 is built from 15 residues. The J segment lost 7 bases and the V segment lost 2 bases, leaving 7 bases of the junction unmatched. The V gene's germline CDR1 is SEHNR and CDR2 FQNEAQ (reference sequence). DNA of the CDR3: TGTGCCAGCAGCTTATCGGACAGGGGGCTGGGTGAGCAGTACTTC. This sequence encodes CASSLSDRGLGEQYF.

The gene calls are TRBV6-5 and TRBJ2-7; D remains ambiguous. Germline V gives CDR1 MNHEY, CDR2 SVGAGI. CDR3 length: 13 residues. The V end lost 0 bases, the J end lost 3 bases, and 6 bases lay between the germline ends. The CDR3 sequence is CASSYSGSYEQYF. The DNA of the CDR3 is TGTGCCAGCAGTTACTCTGGCAGCTACGAGCAGTACTTC.

This rearrangement joins TRBV20-1 to TRBJ2-7; TRBD2 agrees at 9 bases. Germline V gene lookup returns CDR1 DFQATT and CDR2 SNEGSKA (reference sequence). The J segment lost 7 bases and the V segment lost 3 bases, leaving 7 bases of the junction unmatched. The CDR3 is 13 residues long. CDR3 region: CSASSGGPREQYF. CDR3 coding DNA: TGCAGTGCTAGTAGCGGGGGCCCCCGGGAGCAGTACTTC.

The chain uses TRBV5-6 and TRBJ2-1; 10 nucleotides align to TRBD2. The CDR3 has 17 amino acids. Germline CDR1 and CDR2: SGHDT and YYEEEE. Trimming cost V 3 bases and J 2 bases; bases outside gene matches: 8. The CDR3 loop is CASSSLAGPSAYNEQFF. CDR3 nucleotides: TGTGCCAGCAGCTCACTAGCGGGACCCAGCGCCTACAATGAGCAGTTCTTC.

The V call is TRBV7-2, the J call TRBJ2-2; 10 bases are a match to TRBD2. Germline lookup yields CDR1 SGHTA and CDR2 FQGNSA. The CDR3 is made up of 19 amino acids. V trimming: 5 bases; J trimming: 2 bases; junction bases outside the gene matches: 14. CDR3 DNA: TGTGCCAGCAGCCGCCGCGGGGAGCGGGGGGGCCTAAACACCGGGGAGCTGTTTTTT. Protein: CASSRRGERGGLNTGELFF. Full variable domain (rest looked up from reference TRBV7-2 and TRBJ2-2): GAGVSQSPSNKVTEKGKDVELRCDPISGHTALYWYRQSLGQGLEFLIYFQGNSAPDKSGLPSDRFSAERTGGSVSTLTIQRTQQEDSAVYLCASSRRGERGGLNTGELFFGEGSRLTVL.

The chain couples TRBV7-2 to TRBJ1-6; perhaps TRBD1 as D (5 bases). This CDR3 contains 14 residues. V dropped 2 bases and J dropped 6 bases, with 8 bases sitting between them. Germline-derived CDR1 and CDR2 are SGHTA and FQGNSA. For the CDR3, the DNA is TGTGCCAGCAGCTTACAGGGTATTAATTCACCCCTCCACTTT. It yields the protein CASSLQGINSPLHF.

The J gene is TRBJ1-2, the V gene TRBV30, with D possibly TRBD1 on 5 matching bases. The CDR3 runs to 12 residues. Between the trimmed V and J ends, which lost 0 bases and 13 bases, there was a span of 15 bases. Germline values: CDR1 GTSNPN, CDR2 SVGIG (reference sequence). The CDR3, as DNA: TGTGCCTGGAGTGTAAAGCAGGGCGGGAGCACCTTC. The encoded protein is CAWSVKQGGSTF. The whole variable domain, filled in from reference TRBV30 and TRBJ1-2, reads SQTIHQWPATLVQPVGSPLSLECTVEGTSNPNLYWYRQAAGRGLQLLFYSVGIGQISSEVPQNLSASRPQDRQFILSSKKLLLSDSGFYLCAWSVKQGGSTFGSGTRLTVV.

The chain is built from TRBV2 and TRBJ1-5; 7 positions agree with TRBD1. The CDR3 runs 15 residues. The V gene's germline CDR1 is SNHLY and CDR2 FYNNEI. Trimming removed 4 bases from V and 2 bases from J; junction bases left unmatched: 5. The CDR3 here is CASSGQGGGNQPQHF. CDR3 DNA: TGTGCCAGCAGTGGCCAGGGGGGCGGCAATCAGCCCCAGCATTTT.

The chain uses TRBV6-1 and TRBJ1-2; 7 bases map to TRBD1. The length of the CDR3 is 14 residues. CDR1 is MNHNS, CDR2 SASEGT, per germline. Germline trimming cut 3 bases from V and 4 bases from J; bases unmatched to any gene: 5. CDR3 loop: CASSDHRGTYGYTF. The DNA of the CDR3 is TGTGCCAGCAGTGACCACAGGGGAACCTATGGCTACACCTTC.

V usage is TRBV12-5 and J usage is TRBJ1-1, with 10 positions matching TRBD1. From germline, CDR1 is LGHNT and CDR2 FRNRAP. Trimming at V came to 4 bases and at J to 1 base, leaving 18 bases not matched to a gene. This CDR3 region has 20 residues. CDR3 nucleotide sequence: TGTGCTAGTGGTTCCCCCCCGGGACAGGGGACGAGGGGATCGAACACTGAAGCTTTCTTT. Protein product: CASGSPPGQGTRGSNTEAFF.

This clone has just one count. The chain joins TRBV27 to TRBJ1-6, with 7 positions matching TRBD1. Germline trimming cut 2 bases from V and 5 bases from J; bases unmatched to any gene: 0. The CDR3 is 14 amino acids. Germline V gene lookup returns CDR1 MNHEY and CDR2 SMNVEV (reference sequence). CDR3 sequence reads: CASSLDRDNSPLHF. The CDR3 nucleotides read TGTGCCAGCAGTTTAGACAGGGATAATTCACCCCTCCACTTT.

The gene calls are TRBV5-6 and TRBJ2-3, with 11 nucleotides matching TRBD2. V was pared by 0 bases and J by 4 bases, with 13 bases of the junction left unmatched. CDR1 and CDR2 from the germline V gene are SGHDT and YYEEEE. The CDR3 covers 19 residues. CDR3 residues: CASSLVVAGGRWGADTQYF. CDR3 coding DNA: TGTGCCAGCAGCTTGGTGGTAGCGGGGGGGCGTTGGGGCGCAGATACGCAGTATTTT.

The J gene is TRBJ1-2, the V gene TRBV30, with 8 bases identical to TRBD1. V shed 7 bases, J shed 3 bases, and the junction held 4 bases outside the gene matches. The CDR3 has 12 residues. Germline CDR1 is GTSNPN and CDR2 is SVGIG (reference sequence). This CDR3 is CAYQGADYGYTF. The CDR3 nucleotides are TGTGCCTATCAGGGGGCTGACTATGGCTACACCTTC.

Here the CDR3 reads CASTRNRVYTEAFF. The CDR3, as DNA: TGTGCCAGTACCCGCAACAGGGTATACACTGAAGCTTTCTTT. This chain uses TRBV19 with TRBJ1-1, with D perhaps matching TRBD1 (6 bases). The CDR3 is made up of 14 amino acids. The germline V and J ends were trimmed by 7 bases and 3 bases, with 15 bases remaining between them. Looked up from germline, CDR1 is LNHDA and CDR2 is SQIVND (reference sequence).

The CDR3: CASQGYNEQFF. The CDR3 nucleotides read TGTGCCTCACAGGGTTACAATGAGCAGTTCTTC. The gene calls are TRBV24-1 and TRBJ2-1; a possible D gene is TRBD1 (6 bases). Looked up from germline, CDR1 is KGHDR and CDR2 is SFDVKD. This CDR3 spans 11 amino acids. The V end lost 12 bases, the J end lost 4 bases, and 9 bases lay between the germline ends.

The V call is TRBV9, the J call TRBJ1-4, with 8 bases matching TRBD1. The CDR3 runs 14 residues. Germline V CDR1 and CDR2: SGDLS, YYNGEE. Unmatched junction bases numbered 4, after V lost 3 bases and J lost 6 bases. The CDR3 DNA follows: TGTGCCAGCAGCGCAGGGGGCATAGATGAAAAACTGTTTTTT. Amino acid sequence: CASSAGGIDEKLFF.